Listed below are T cell receptor beta chains from one sample, sequenced in a study of cytomegalovirus exposure and HLA in healthy donors. Here immunoSEQ multiplex PCR was the method, and the copy in TCRdb shows in-frame clones only, minus some. In the table there are 250,000 to 350,000 clones, just over 85% of which are singletons. Sequencing was done on a sample of PBMCs. Receptors were obtained from a man aged 40-55 years in good health and CMV-seropositive. The CDR3 runs from the conserved cysteine through the conserved F or W. D genes are given only for firm matches.

j_gene | v_gene | d_gene | len | CDR3aa | CDR3nt
TRBJ2-7 | TRBV15 | - | 14 | CATSRDPGPNEQYF | TGTGCCACCAGCAGAGATCCAGGCCCCAACGAGCAGTACTTC
TRBJ1-1 | TRBV30 | - | 14 | CAWSLLLSYTEAFF | TGTGCCTGGAGCCTGCTACTCTCGTACACTGAAGCTTTCTTT
TRBJ2-1 | TRBV27 | TRBD1 | 15 | CASSWDSPSYNEQFF | TGTGCCAGCAGTTGGGACAGCCCATCCTACAATGAGCAGTTCTTC
TRBJ2-5 | TRBV28 | - | 13 | CASSPRRRETQYF | TGTGCCAGCAGCCCACGGAGGAGGGAGACCCAGTACTTC
TRBJ2-1 | TRBV11-3 | TRBD1 | 14 | CASRSGQGPGEQFF | TGTGCCAGCAGATCGGGACAGGGGCCTGGTGAGCAGTTCTTC
TRBJ2-7 | TRBV18 | - | 14 | CASSPQDGTYEQYF | TGTGCCAGCTCACCACAAGACGGGACCTACGAGCAGTACTTC
TRBJ2-1 | TRBV30 | - | 16 | CAWSVGPGISYNEQFF | TGTGCCTGGAGTGTAGGTCCGGGGATCTCCTACAATGAGCAGTTCTTC
TRBJ2-5 | TRBV15 | TRBD2 | 16 | CATSRGLGGDVETQYF | TGTGCCACCAGCAGGGGTTTGGGAGGGGACGTGGAGACCCAGTACTTC
TRBJ1-2 | TRBV5-1 | - | 16 | CASSLIQGRAPGGYTF | TGCGCCAGCAGCTTGATACAGGGTAGGGCCCCTGGCGGCTACACCTTC
TRBJ1-4 | TRBV7-3 | - | 13 | CASSLSRGEKLFF | TGTGCCAGCAGCTTAAGTCGAGGTGAAAAACTGTTTTTT
TRBJ1-3 | TRBV5-6 | - | 16 | CASSLARPDSGNTIYF | TGTGCCAGCAGCTTGGCCAGGCCAGACTCTGGAAACACCATATATTTT
TRBJ2-3 | TRBV5-1 | TRBD2 | 15 | CASSWSSGSTDTQYF | TGCGCCAGCAGCTGGTCTAGCGGGAGCACAGATACGCAGTATTTT
TRBJ2-7 | TRBV27 | TRBD2 | 15 | CASRLAGQALYEQYF | TGTGCCAGCAGGTTAGCGGGGCAGGCCTTGTACGAGCAGTACTTC
TRBJ1-2 | TRBV5-1 | TRBD1 | 15 | CASSLGDRANYGYTF | TGCGCCAGCAGCTTGGGGGACAGGGCTAACTATGGCTACACCTTC